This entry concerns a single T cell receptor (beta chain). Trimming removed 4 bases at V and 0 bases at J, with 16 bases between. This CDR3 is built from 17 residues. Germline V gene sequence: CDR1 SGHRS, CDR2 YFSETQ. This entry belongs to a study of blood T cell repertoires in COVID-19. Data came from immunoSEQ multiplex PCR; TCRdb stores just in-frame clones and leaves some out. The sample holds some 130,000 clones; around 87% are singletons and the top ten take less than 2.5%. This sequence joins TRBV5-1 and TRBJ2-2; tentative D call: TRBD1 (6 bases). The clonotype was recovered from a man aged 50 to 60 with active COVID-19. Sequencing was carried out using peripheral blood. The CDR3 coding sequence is TGCGCCAGCAGCCGGACGACAGGACCAACGAACACCGGGGAGCTGTTTTTT. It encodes CASSRTTGPTNTGELFF.